This TCR beta chain was found in a study of blood T cell repertoires in COVID-19. Looking at the study overall: In each case, the material was cDNA or gDNA derived from T cells, B-cell-depleted T cells, or PBMCs.

Authors' analysis steps: Nucleated cell counts were estimated from reference gene primer amplification. Profiling relied on immunoSEQ multiplex PCR, and the TCRdb table lists in-frame clones only, not all of them. V and J calls and clone size come straight from that table; D and trimming were deduced from the DNA. The table includes approximately 220,000 clones, 83% detected once. In terms of age and location, participants ranged from about 18 to 100 years and lived in about two dozen US areas. The CDR3 length is 15 residues. V was clipped by 3 bases and J by 1 base, with 11 bases between them. The germline V gene encodes CDR1 LNHNV and CDR2 YYDKDF (reference sequence).

The receptor was derived from a woman aged 45-60 years who had been exposed to COVID-19. The sequenced material came from PBMCs or T cells enriched from blood (not recorded which). V gene TRBV15 combines with J gene TRBJ2-3; TRBD2 might be the D (5 bases). CDR3 nucleotide sequence: TGTGCCACCAGCAGTGAAAGCGGAGGCACAGATACGCAGTATTTT. Translation: CATSSESGGTDTQYF.